Here is one T cell receptor (beta chain) with its context. Time point defined: patch test 3, about 24 weeks after DPC sensitization. The treatment: therapeutic diphenylcyclopropenone sensitization with weekly scalp DPC. The data were obtained in a study of human T cells and chemical hapten exposure. Trimming at V came to 6 bases and at J to 2 bases, leaving 5 bases not matched to a gene. Germline-derived CDR1 and CDR2 are SGHAT and FQDESV (reference sequence). This CDR3 is built from 17 residues. TCRdb fed the RACE reads into MiXCR, producing one record per CDR3 protein. The sample holds some 97,000 distinct CDR3 sequences, 25% to 30% seen once.

The sequencing here drew on whole blood, taken in connection with sensitization to the hapten diphenylcyclopropenone (DPC). The chain carries TRBV11-1 and TRBJ2-2; TRBD2 aligns across 14 bases. The TCR sequence derives from a man in his forties with alopecia areata. Some clones in this sample may be carry-over from other donors' samples. CDR3 nucleotides: TGTGCCAGCAGGGGACTAGCGGGAGATGTTAACACCGGGGAGCTGTTTTTT. This sequence encodes CASRGLAGDVNTGELFF.